Listed below are T cell receptor beta chains from one sample, sequenced in a study of patients and donors after allogeneic stem cell transplantation. TCRdb re-called the RT-PCR reads with MiXCR, one entry per CDR3 protein. This sample yields approximately 160,000 distinct CDR3 sequences, of which around 30% are seen a single time; about 3.3% belongs to the top ten. The sample consisted of blood, either unsorted or a sorted T cell fraction (not recorded which). Every receptor here comes from a human donor who was either an allogeneic HSCT recipient or a stem cell or donor lymphocyte infusion donor (not recorded which). It is not recorded whose cells these are; they may come from a transplant donor. Both conserved end residues are part of each CDR3. A D gene is named only where the DNA matches it firmly. Rows give clone size only sometimes, using once, few, many, or a class for an expanded clone.

v_gene	j_gene	d_gene	abundance	CDR3nt	CDR3aa
TRBV24-1	TRBJ2-5	-	-	TGTGCCACCAGTGATAGCTGGGGCCAAGAGACCCAGTACTTC	CATSDSWGQETQYF
TRBV20-1	TRBJ2-1	TRBD2	-	TGCAGTGCTAGAGCCCGGACTAGCGGGAGAGGGTACAATGAGCAGTTCTTC	CSARARTSGRGYNEQFF
TRBV29-1	TRBJ2-3	TRBD2	-	TGCAGCGCTGATCGACTAGCGGGTAGCACAGATACGCAGTATTTT	CSADRLAGSTDTQYF
TRBV12-3/TRBV12-4	TRBJ2-1	-	-	TGTGCCAGCGGTACGAGCTCCTACAATGAGCAGTTCTTC	CASGTSSYNEQFF
TRBV20-1	TRBJ1-1	-	-	TGCAGTGCTCATGCGGGTGGCACTGAAGCTTTCTTT	CSAHAGGTEAFF
TRBV6-5	TRBJ2-7	TRBD1	-	TGTGCCAGCAGCCCCCAACCGGGACAGTCCACCGAGCAGTACTTC	CASSPQPGQSTEQYF
TRBV5-1	TRBJ2-5	TRBD2	-	TGCGCCAGCAGCTTGGCGGGACTAGCCGATACTTTC	CASSLAGLADTF
TRBV5-8	TRBJ1-2	TRBD1	many	TGTGCCAGCAGCCCCTGGGACAGGGGAGCCTATGGCTACACCTTC	CASSPWDRGAYGYTF
TRBV12-3/TRBV12-4	TRBJ1-4	-	many	TGTGCCAGCAGTTTTGGTGAAAAACTGTTTTTT	CASSFGEKLFF
TRBV9	TRBJ1-2	-	-	TGTGCCAGCAGCGTAGACCTGGGGAACTATGGCTACACCTTC	CASSVDLGNYGYTF
TRBV9	TRBJ2-5	TRBD2	once	TGTGCCAGCAGCGTAGGGACTAGCGGGGAGACCCAGTACTTC	CASSVGTSGETQYF
TRBV27	TRBJ2-7	TRBD1	few	TGTGCCAGCAGTTCGGGACAGGTGTCCTACGAGCAGTACTTC	CASSSGQVSYEQYF
TRBV11-3	TRBJ2-7	TRBD1	-	TGTGCCAGCAGCTTAAGGACAGGGCCCGAGCAGTACTTC	CASSLRTGPEQYF
TRBV7-9	TRBJ1-2	-	many	TGTGCCAGCAGCTTAGGTGTGGCTAACTATGGCTACACCTTC	CASSLGVANYGYTF
TRBV12-5	TRBJ1-2	TRBD1	-	TGTGCTAGTGGTCCGGGTACGGGACAGTTTGAATTTGGCTACACCTTC	CASGPGTGQFEFGYTF
TRBV3-1	TRBJ2-1	-	-	TGTGCCAGCAGCCAAGGTTGGGAACACAATGAGCAGTTCTTC	CASSQGWEHNEQFF
TRBV6-5	TRBJ2-3	TRBD1	-	TGTGCCAGCAGTCGAGACAGGGGCGGCTGGACGCAGTATTTT	CASSRDRGGWTQYF
TRBV10-3	TRBJ2-1	-	-	TGTGCCTCTCGAGGGGGAGTGTCCTACAATGAGCAGTTCTTC	CASRGGVSYNEQFF
TRBV20-1	TRBJ2-1	-	few	TGCAGTGCTAGGGCCGGGGCTAGATCCAATGAGCAGTTCTTC	CSARAGARSNEQFF
TRBV25-1	TRBJ1-2	TRBD1	-	TGTGCCAGCAGCGCAAGGGACAGAACTATCGGCGGCTACACCTTC	CASSARDRTIGGYTF
TRBV28	TRBJ2-3	-	-	TGTGCCAGCACCGCGACAGGCACAGATACGCAGTATTTT	CASTATGTDTQYF
TRBV6-5	TRBJ1-3	-	-	TGTGCCAGCAGCTCGGGCCTCTCTGGAAACACCATATATTTT	CASSSGLSGNTIYF
TRBV20-1	TRBJ2-7	-	-	TGCAGTGCTAGCCAAACTAGGTACGAGCAGTACTTC	CSASQTRYEQYF
TRBV29-1	TRBJ1-1	-	few	TGCAGCGTTACCAGGGCCGTTACGAACACTGAAGCTTTCTTT	CSVTRAVTNTEAFF
TRBV6-6	TRBJ1-4	TRBD1	-	TGTGCCAGCAGGGGGGACAGCGCAACTAATGAAAAACTGTTTTTT	CASRGDSATNEKLFF
TRBV4-1	TRBJ1-4	-	-	TGCGCCAGCAGCCGGCCAGGGACAACTAATGAAAAACTGTTTTTT	CASSRPGTTNEKLFF
TRBV7-9	TRBJ1-4	-	-	TGTGCCAGCAGTTGGGCCATTGGGAATGAAAAACTGTTTTTT	CASSWAIGNEKLFF
TRBV6-5	TRBJ2-1	-	few	TGTGCCAGCAAAACTAATTACAATGAGCAGTTCTTC	CASKTNYNEQFF
TRBV29-1	TRBJ1-1	-	few	TGCAGCGCCGGGAGACAGCTTATTGACACTGAAGCTTTCTTT	CSAGRQLIDTEAFF
TRBV24-1	TRBJ2-3	TRBD1	-	TGTGCCACCAGTGACCGTGACAGGGGAACAGATACGCAGTATTTT	CATSDRDRGTDTQYF
TRBV12-3/TRBV12-4	TRBJ1-1	-	many	TGTGCCAGCATAGTGACAGGGAACACTGAAGCTTTCTTT	CASIVTGNTEAFF
TRBV7-9	TRBJ2-1	TRBD2	-	TGTGCCAGCAGCTTAGAACTAGCGGGGGACAATGAGCAGTTCTTC	CASSLELAGDNEQFF
TRBV27	TRBJ1-2	TRBD1	many	TGTGCCAGCAGTTGGACAGGAAACTATGGCTACACCTTC	CASSWTGNYGYTF
TRBV9	TRBJ1-1	-	many	TGTGCCAGCAGCGTAGTAGGTCAAGGACCGCATTTCTTT	CASSVVGQGPHFF
TRBV7-2	TRBJ1-5	TRBD1	many	TGTGCCAGCAGCACGACAGGGGGTCAGCCCCAGCATTTT	CASSTTGGQPQHF
TRBV11-3	TRBJ2-3	-	-	TGTGCCAGCAGCTCTAGTGGGGGTCCAGATACGCAGTATTTT	CASSSSGGPDTQYF
TRBV10-2	TRBJ2-4	-	-	TGCGCCAGCAGTGAGGGGCAGGGGTGGGCCAAAAACATTCAGTACTTC	CASSEGQGWAKNIQYF
TRBV2	TRBJ2-6	TRBD2	-	TGTGCCAGCAGCCTAAGACTAGCGGGGAACTCTGGGGCCAACGTCCTGACTTTC	CASSLRLAGNSGANVLTF
TRBV27	TRBJ1-1	TRBD1	-	TGTGCCAGCAGCCCGACAGGGGGCTGGGGCACTGAAGCTTTCTTT	CASSPTGGWGTEAFF
TRBV12-3/TRBV12-4	TRBJ2-7	-	-	TGTGCCAGCAGTTTTCACAGGATTAGCATGTCCTCCTACGAGCAGTACTTC	CASSFHRISMSSYEQYF
TRBV6-5	TRBJ2-7	-	few	TGTGCCAGCAGTTACTCCGCAGGATCGATCTACGAGCAGTACTTC	CASSYSAGSIYEQYF